The rows below give T cell receptor beta chains drawn from one sample of a study of T cells in Graves' hyperthyroidism and ophthalmopathy. Via MiXCR, TCRdb re-called the multiplex PCR reads, giving one row per CDR3 protein. Of 400,000 to 450,000 distinct CDR3 sequences in the sample, roughly 14% are singletons; the top ten hold 13%. The sequenced sample consisted of blood. These receptors were obtained from a young man with Graves' ophthalmopathy. CDR3s include the opening cysteine and the closing phenylalanine or tryptophan. D genes are given only for firm matches. Only some rows state a clone size, as once, few, many or a class for expanded clones.

>NA|NA|TRBJ2-5|TRBV19
TGTGCCAGTAGTATAACAGGGCCGGGGGAGACCCAGTACTTC
CASSITGPGETQYF
>NA|many|TRBJ1-5|TRBV5-1
TGCGCCAGCAGCTCGGACGGGAATAGCAATCAGCCCCAGCATTTT
CASSSDGNSNQPQHF
>NA|many|TRBJ1-5|TRBV7-9
TGTGCCAGCAGCTTGGGACATAGCAATCAGCCCCAGCATTTT
CASSLGHSNQPQHF
>TRBD2|NA|TRBJ2-1|TRBV11-2
TGTGCCAGCAGCGCGGGAGTAAGGCAGTTCTTC
CASSAGVRQFF
>NA|many|TRBJ1-3|TRBV15
TGTGCCACCAGCAGCAACCGCGGAAACACCATATATTTT
CATSSNRGNTIYF
>TRBD2|once|TRBJ2-2|TRBV7-8
TGTGCCAGCATCCATGGTTGGGAGGGAAATGCCGGGGAGCTGTTTTTT
CASIHGWEGNAGELFF
>TRBD2|many|TRBJ2-7|TRBV6-1
TGTGCCAGCAGTGATCTTAACCTAGCGGCATACGAGCAGTACTTC
CASSDLNLAAYEQYF
>NA|NA|TRBJ2-6|TRBV27
TGTGCCAGCAGTGGTCGCGGGGATGGGGCCAACGTCCTGACTTTC
CASSGRGDGANVLTF
>TRBD2|many|TRBJ2-2|TRBV12-3/TRBV12-4
TGTGCCAGCAGGAGACTAGCGGGGAACACCGGGGAGCTGTTTTTT
CASRRLAGNTGELFF
>TRBD2|NA|TRBJ2-7|TRBV19
TGTGCCAGTAGACCCGGGACTAGCCTGGGCGAGCAGTACTTC
CASRPGTSLGEQYF
>NA|few|TRBJ2-7|TRBV20-1
TGCAGTGCTAGATATCTAACACTCGACGAGCAGTACTTC
CSARYLTLDEQYF
>TRBD2|many|TRBJ2-7|TRBV20-1
TGCAGTGCTAGAGAACTGGGACTAGCGGGAGGGCCGAGTGAGCAGTACTTC
CSARELGLAGGPSEQYF
>TRBD1|NA|TRBJ2-5|TRBV5-1
TGCGCCAGCAGTTTCTCAGGGGGCGCGATTCCGGAGACCCAGTACTTC
CASSFSGGAIPETQYF
>NA|many|TRBJ2-5|TRBV20-1
TGCAGTGCTGCACCAGGGTTTGGGCAAGAGACCCAGTACTTC
CSAAPGFGQETQYF
>NA|NA|TRBJ2-1|TRBV7-3
TGTGCCAGCAGCTTAACCGCTGGGAACAATGAGCAGTTCTTC
CASSLTAGNNEQFF
>TRBD2|once|TRBJ2-7|TRBV11-3
TGTGCCAGCAGCTCAATCGATAGCGGGAGCTACGAGCAGTACTTC
CASSSIDSGSYEQYF